This is a list of T cell receptor beta chains from one sample in a study of cytomegalovirus exposure and HLA in healthy donors. Measured with immunoSEQ multiplex PCR; TCRdb has only the in-frame clones, and not every one. The sample gives some 120,000 clones, approximately 80% of which show up once; around 3% is in the top ten. The sample consisted of PBMCs. The origin of the receptors is a woman aged 18-30 years in good health and CMV-seropositive. The CDR3 runs from the conserved cysteine through the conserved F or W. D genes are given only for firm matches. Expanded clones get a size class; other rows say once, few or many, or leave the size out.

TRBJ2-7,TRBV6-5,-,-,TGTGCCAGCCGAAACCAGGGACTCTACGAGCAGTACTTC,CASRNQGLYEQYF
TRBJ2-6,TRBV7-9,-,-,TGTGCCAGCAGCTTAGAGGGGACTGGGGCCAACGTCCTGACTTTC,CASSLEGTGANVLTF
TRBJ2-3,TRBV7-9,-,once,TGTGCCAGCAGCTTGGCCTTGACTAGTTCGGATACGCAGTATTTT,CASSLALTSSDTQYF
TRBJ2-2,TRBV4-1,-,-,TGCGCCAGCAGCCTACTGAGCAGGGTAGACACCGGGGAGCTGTTTTTT,CASSLLSRVDTGELFF
TRBJ1-3,TRBV15,TRBD1,-,TGTGCCACCAGCAGAGATGGGGGACAGGTGAACCAAGGAAACACCATATATTTT,CATSRDGGQVNQGNTIYF
TRBJ2-2,TRBV27,TRBD1,-,TGTGCCAGCAGTTTCCCCACACAGGGGGTACGGGGGGAGCTGTTTTTT,CASSFPTQGVRGELFF
TRBJ2-7,TRBV27,-,-,TGTGCCAGCACCCCCACCCGGGACACCTACGAGCAGTACTTC,CASTPTRDTYEQYF
TRBJ1-2,TRBV5-1,TRBD1,-,TGCGCCAGCAGCTTGGTGGTTCTGACCCGGGGCGACAGGGATATCGGCTACACCTTC,CASSLVVLTRGDRDIGYTF
TRBJ2-2,TRBV28,TRBD1,-,TGTGCCAGTGACAGGGGGCGAAGCGGGGAGCTGTTTTTT,CASDRGRSGELFF
TRBJ1-2,TRBV6-4,-,-,TGTGCCAGCAACCCCGGGGGGACCAACTATGGCTACACCTTC,CASNPGGTNYGYTF
TRBJ1-1,TRBV6-5,-,-,TGTGCCAGCAGCCGCAGTTATTCTGGGGGGACTGAAGCTTTCTTT,CASSRSYSGGTEAFF
TRBJ1-5,TRBV27,-,few,TGTGCCAGCAGTTTAAGGCACGCGGGGGTAAACCCACAGCCCCAGCATTTT,CASSLRHAGVNPQPQHF
TRBJ2-7,TRBV2,-,-,TGTGCCAGCAGTGAACGGCAGGCCTACGAGCAGTACTTC,CASSERQAYEQYF
TRBJ1-4,TRBV30,TRBD1,-,TGTGCCTGGAGTGTACCACAGGGGGCAGGTGAAAAACTGTTTTTT,CAWSVPQGAGEKLFF
TRBJ2-5,TRBV30,-,-,TGTGCCTGGCGCTACCGCCCCGGCAGGGGCCAAGAGACCCAGTACTTC,CAWRYRPGRGQETQYF
TRBJ1-6,TRBV7-9,-,-,TGTGCCAGCAGCCCGGTCAGGGGCAATTCACCCCTCCACTTT,CASSPVRGNSPLHF
TRBJ2-1,TRBV18,TRBD2,-,TGTGCCAGCTCACTACTGACTAGCGGGGGTGAGCAGTTCTTC,CASSLLTSGGEQFF
TRBJ2-7,TRBV18,-,few,TGTGCCAGCTCACGCCGGGACACTCACTACGAGCAGTACTTC,CASSRRDTHYEQYF
TRBJ1-1,TRBV5-1,-,-,TGCGCCAGCAGCCGGGGGACGGCCGTGAACACTGAAGCTTTCTTT,CASSRGTAVNTEAFF
TRBJ1-5,TRBV18,TRBD1,-,TGTGCCAGCTCATACGACAGGGGCAATCAGCCCCAGCATTTT,CASSYDRGNQPQHF
TRBJ1-5,TRBV27,TRBD1,-,TGTGCCAGCAGTTTACTGGGACAGCATAGCAATCAGCCCCAGCATTTT,CASSLLGQHSNQPQHF
TRBJ2-7,TRBV5-4,-,-,TGTGCCAGCAGCTTGGAACAGGGATACGAGCAGTACTTC,CASSLEQGYEQYF
TRBJ1-1,TRBV6-1,-,once,TGTGCCAGCAGACCCCAGGGGCTAAACACTGAAGCTTTCTTT,CASRPQGLNTEAFF
TRBJ2-7,TRBV6-6,TRBD1,-,TGTGCCAGCAGTAACCTACAGGGGGCGAGCTCCTACGAGCAGTACTTC,CASSNLQGASSYEQYF
TRBJ1-3,TRBV14,-,-,TGTGCCAGCAGCGTAGGCGGACTCGGAAACACCATATATTTT,CASSVGGLGNTIYF
TRBJ2-1,TRBV11-2,-,-,TGTGCCAGCACCCTGGCGGGAATCTCCTACAATGAGCAGTTCTTC,CASTLAGISYNEQFF
TRBJ1-1,TRBV7-9,-,-,TGTGCCAGCAGCAGTAGGGGTAAAGTGGGCACTGAAGCTTTCTTT,CASSSRGKVGTEAFF
TRBJ1-4,TRBV6-6,TRBD1,-,TGTGCCAGCATTGATCGACAGGGCGGAACTAATGAAAAACTGTTTTTT,CASIDRQGGTNEKLFF
TRBJ2-7,TRBV11-3,TRBD1,-,TGTGCCAGCAGCGCAACTCCAGGGGGCGGTCACTACGAGCAGTACTTC,CASSATPGGGHYEQYF
TRBJ2-7,TRBV19,-,-,TGTGCCAGTAGTATAGGGACAGCCATCTACGAGCAGTACTTC,CASSIGTAIYEQYF
TRBJ1-2,TRBV6-6,TRBD1,few,TGTGCCAGCACGGGCAGGGGGATCTATGGCTACACCTTC,CASTGRGIYGYTF
TRBJ2-7,TRBV5-1,-,-,TGCGCCAGCAGCTTGGGACAGGCGTCCTACGAGCAGTACTTC,CASSLGQASYEQYF
TRBJ2-1,TRBV2,-,-,TGTGCCAGCAGTTACCCCCGGGACTGGTATAGCAATGAGCAGTTCTTC,CASSYPRDWYSNEQFF
TRBJ1-3,TRBV28,-,-,TGTGCCAGCAGTCAAAGGACAGACTCTGGAAACACCATATATTTT,CASSQRTDSGNTIYF
TRBJ2-7,TRBV7-9,TRBD1,once,TGTTCCAGCAGCCCTGGACAGGGGGACTCCTACGAGCAGTACTTC,CSSSPGQGDSYEQYF
TRBJ1-5,TRBV6-6,-,few,TGTGCCAGCAGTTTCAGACTTAGCAATCAGCCCCAGCATTTT,CASSFRLSNQPQHF
TRBJ2-1,TRBV27,TRBD1,-,TGTGCCAGCAGTCTGACGACAGGGCTGGTCTACAATGAGCAGTTCTTC,CASSLTTGLVYNEQFF
TRBJ2-7,TRBV7-8,TRBD1,once,TGTGCCAGCAGCGACCGGGACAGGGGGCTCGGCGAGCAGTACTTC,CASSDRDRGLGEQYF
TRBJ1-1,TRBV7-9,-,-,TGTTCCAGCGGCGGCACTGAAGCTTTCTTT,CSSGGTEAFF
TRBJ2-5,TRBV2,TRBD2,-,TGTGCCAGCAGTCGTATTAACAGACTAGCGGGGAAAGAGACCCAGTACTTC,CASSRINRLAGKETQYF
TRBJ2-7,TRBV4-2,TRBD2,-,TGTGCCAGCAGCCAAGATCGGGCTAGCGGGACCTACGAGCAGTACTTC,CASSQDRASGTYEQYF
TRBJ1-2,TRBV7-8,-,-,TGTGCCAGCAGCTTAAACAGGGTTGCCTATGGCTACACCTTC,CASSLNRVAYGYTF